This TCR beta chain comes out of a study of blood T cell repertoires in COVID-19. Background on the study: From T cells, B-cell-depleted T cells, or PBMCs came the material, which was cDNA or gDNA.

Germline V gives CDR1 SGHRS, CDR2 YFSETQ. V lost 0 bases and J lost 0, with 9 bases in between. CDR3 size: 15 residues. The data were produced by immunoSEQ multiplex PCR, yet TCRdb's version contains in-frame clones alone and is incomplete. Of some 150,000 clones in the sample, approximately 82% were seen once. The J gene is TRBJ1-1, the V gene TRBV5-1; D unclear. Sequences were obtained from peripheral blood. This receptor was taken from a woman between 50 and 59 years old in a cohort sampled during active or convalescent COVID-19. This chain's CDR3 is CASSLVPGMNTEAFF. Written as DNA, the CDR3 is TGCGCCAGCAGCTTGGTACCAGGAATGAACACTGAAGCTTTCTTT.